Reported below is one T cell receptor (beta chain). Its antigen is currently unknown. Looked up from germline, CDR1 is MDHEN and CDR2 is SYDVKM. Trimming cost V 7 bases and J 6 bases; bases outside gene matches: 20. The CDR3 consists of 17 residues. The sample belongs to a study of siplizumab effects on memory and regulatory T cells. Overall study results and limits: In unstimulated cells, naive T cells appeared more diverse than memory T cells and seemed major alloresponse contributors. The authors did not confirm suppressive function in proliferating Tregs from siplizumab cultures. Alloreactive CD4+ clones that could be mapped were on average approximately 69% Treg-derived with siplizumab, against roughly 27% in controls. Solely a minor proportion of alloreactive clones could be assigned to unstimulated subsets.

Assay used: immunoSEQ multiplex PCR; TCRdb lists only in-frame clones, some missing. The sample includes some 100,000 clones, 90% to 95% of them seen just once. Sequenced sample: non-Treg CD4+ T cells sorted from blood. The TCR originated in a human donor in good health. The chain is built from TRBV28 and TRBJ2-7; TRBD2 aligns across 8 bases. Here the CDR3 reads CASTLGLAGPPLREQYF. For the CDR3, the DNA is TGTGCCAGCACCCTTGGGTTAGCGGGGCCCCCCCTCCGCGAGCAGTACTTC. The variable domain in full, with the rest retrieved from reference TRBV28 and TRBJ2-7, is DVKVTQSSRYLVKRTGEKVFLECVQDMDHENMFWYRQDPGLGLRLIYFSYDVKMKEKGDIPEGYSVSREKKERFSLILESASTNQTSMYLCASTLGLAGPPLREQYFGPGTRLTVT.